This T cell receptor beta chain was retrieved from a study of T cell responses to AZD1222 COVID-19 vaccine. Trimming removed 5 bases at V and 6 bases at J, with 22 bases between. Germline-derived CDR1 and CDR2 are SEHNR and FQNEAQ (reference sequence). The CDR3 has 17 amino acids. Using immunoSEQ multiplex PCR, the repertoire was profiled, and TCRdb retains in-frame clones only, with some absent. The data show about 120,000 clones, about 90% seen once. The sequences come from peripheral blood, collected on day 0 of AZD1222 vaccination. The clonotype originates from an adult in good health. The chain links TRBV7-9 to TRBJ1-4; D is possibly TRBD1 (5 bases). The CDR3 is CASSPPSVWGFDEKLFF. The CDR3 nucleotides read TGTGCCAGCAGCCCCCCGTCAGTCTGGGGGTTTGATGAAAAACTGTTTTTT.